The 25 T cell receptor beta chains below were found in one sample sequenced in a study of blood T cell repertoires in COVID-19. Only in-frame clones appear in the TCRdb table, and some are missing; sequencing was by immunoSEQ multiplex PCR. The sample yields 100,000 or so clones, 84% seen once. Sequenced input: peripheral blood. The receptors were gathered from a man aged 65-85 years with active or convalescent COVID-19.

The rearrangement joins TRBV28 to TRBJ1-2; 10 positions match TRBD1. V shed 5 bases, J shed 3 bases, and the junction held 12 bases outside the gene matches. Germline CDR1 is MDHEN and CDR2 is SYDVKM. This CDR3 is 17 amino acids long. The CDR3, as DNA: TGTGCCAGCAGTCTCCAATTAAGACAGGGGGCTGACTATGGCTACACCTTC. It encodes CASSLQLRQGADYGYTF.

The chain has TRBV18 and TRBJ1-4; TRBD1 matches 8 bases. The CDR3 is 14 residues long. V shed 6 bases and J 8 bases; nucleotides not matched to a gene: 8. CDR1 and CDR2 (germline): KGHSH, LQKENI. The CDR3 DNA sequence: TGTGCCAGCTCCAGGACAGGGTCGGGCGAAAAACTGTTTTTT. This codes for CASSRTGSGEKLFF.

The CDR3 DNA sequence: TGTGCCAGCAGCTTAGACCTGGGGGACTATGAAAAACTGTTTTTT. Translation: CASSLDLGDYEKLFF. V gene TRBV7-9 combines with J gene TRBJ1-4; tentatively, D is TRBD1 (5 bases). CDR1 is SEHNR, CDR2 FQNEAQ, per germline (reference sequence). V lost 1 base to trimming and J lost 6 bases, with 12 bases between them. The CDR3 contains 15 residues. The complete variable domain, with remaining parts taken from reference TRBV7-9 and TRBJ1-4, reads DTGVSQNPRHKITKRGQNVTFRCDPISEHNRLYWYRQTLGQGPEFLTYFQNEAQLEKSRLLSDRFSAERPKGSFSTLEIQRTEQGDSAMYLCASSLDLGDYEKLFFGSGTQLSVL.

This clone came up a few times. The chain is built from TRBV30 and TRBJ1-5; the D gene is possibly TRBD1 (5 bases). The germline CDR1 and CDR2 sequences are GTSNPN and SVGIG (reference sequence). V was trimmed by 0 bases and J by 0 bases, leaving 9 bases between them. The CDR3 length is 15 residues. Here the CDR3 reads CAWSVVGGSNQPQHF. The CDR3 nucleotides read TGTGCCTGGAGTGTAGTGGGGGGTAGCAATCAGCCCCAGCATTTT.

J is TRBJ2-1 and V is TRBV24-1; 10 bases map to TRBD1. The CDR3 is made up of 17 amino acids. V dropped 2 bases and J dropped 4; count of bases not matched to a gene: 7. CDR1 KGHDR and CDR2 SFDVKD come from the germline V gene. CDR3 bases: TGTGCCACCAGTGATTCGCGTCCGGGACAGGGGTACAATGAGCAGTTCTTC. Amino acid sequence: CATSDSRPGQGYNEQFF.

This chain joins TRBV30 and TRBJ1-1, with 9 positions matching TRBD1. V shed 5 bases and J 3 bases; nucleotides not matched to a gene: 4. CDR1 and CDR2 (germline): GTSNPN, SVGIG (reference sequence). CDR3 length: 13 amino acids. The CDR3 region has the DNA TGTGCCTGGGGGACAGGGCTGGACACTGAAGCTTTCTTT. This translates into CAWGTGLDTEAFF.

The chain recombines TRBV5-1 with TRBJ2-3, with 8 bases that match TRBD2. Germline values: CDR1 SGHRS, CDR2 YFSETQ. CDR3 size: 15 residues. Unmatched junction bases numbered 8, after V lost 4 bases and J lost 4 bases. CDR3 DNA: TGCGCCAGCAGCCCTCGGGGACTAGGCCCAGATACGCAGTATTTT. Encoded protein: CASSPRGLGPDTQYF. The whole variable domain, filled in from reference TRBV5-1 and TRBJ2-3, reads KAGVTQTPRYLIKTRGQQVTLSCSPISGHRSVSWYQQTPGQGLQFLFEYFSETQRNKGNFPGRFSGRQFSNSRSEMNVSTLELGDSALYLCASSPRGLGPDTQYFGPGTRLTVL.

The chain couples TRBV25-1 to TRBJ2-3; TRBD2 matches 15 bases. CDR1 MGHDK and CDR2 SYGVNS come from the germline V gene. J gave up 5 bases and V 3 bases, and 3 bases lay outside the gene matches. This CDR3 is 16 amino acids long. The CDR3: CASSDWTSGGGDTQYF. The CDR3 coding sequence is TGTGCCAGCAGTGACTGGACTAGCGGGGGGGGAGATACGCAGTATTTT.

The chain has TRBV5-4 and TRBJ2-3, with 8 bases that match TRBD2. Germline CDR1 and CDR2: SGHNT and YYREEE (reference sequence). Unmatched junction bases numbered 7, after V lost 3 bases and J lost 1 base. The CDR3 is 16 residues long. This CDR3 is CASSSPGGGGTDTQYF. CDR3 nucleotide sequence: TGTGCCAGCAGCTCACCCGGGGGGGGAGGCACAGATACGCAGTATTTT.

The genes are TRBV7-9 and TRBJ2-3, with D possibly being TRBD2 (6 bases). CDR1 is SEHNR and CDR2 is FQNEAQ in the germline V gene (reference sequence). CDR3 length equals 15 residues. Trimming shortened V by 6 bases and J by 8 bases, and 21 bases separated the two germline ends. CDR3 in DNA: TGTGCCAGCAGTTCTGCGACTAGTCCCCCCGGTACGCAGTATTTT. This codes for CASSSATSPPGTQYF.

In its sample, this clone was seen a few times. This specimen includes other DNA sequences encoding the same CDR3. The rearrangement links TRBV5-1 to TRBJ1-1; D ambiguous. CDR3 length equals 14 residues. The V end lost 1 base, the J end lost 0 bases, and 7 bases lay between the germline ends. Germline CDR1 is SGHRS and CDR2 is YFSETQ. The CDR3 nucleotides read TGCGCCAGCAGCTTGAACAGTCTGAACACTGAAGCTTTCTTT. Its translation: CASSLNSLNTEAFF. The full variable domain, completed using reference TRBV5-1 and TRBJ1-1, is KAGVTQTPRYLIKTRGQQVTLSCSPISGHRSVSWYQQTPGQGLQFLFEYFSETQRNKGNFPGRFSGRQFSNSRSEMNVSTLELGDSALYLCASSLNSLNTEAFFGQGTRLTVV.

This clone was seen once. This chain uses TRBV19 with TRBJ1-1; no clear D gene. CDR1 and CDR2 from the germline V gene are LNHDA and SQIVND (reference sequence). The length of the CDR3 is 13 residues. V was trimmed by 7 bases and J by 0 bases, leaving 9 bases between them. CDR3 nucleotides: TGTGCCAGTACCGAACAGCTGAACACTGAAGCTTTCTTT. This codes for CASTEQLNTEAFF.

The chain couples TRBV9 to TRBJ1-1, with 8 positions matching TRBD1. With 0 bases clipped from V and 8 bases from J, the junction kept 9 bases outside the gene matches. Germline V gene sequence: CDR1 SGDLS, CDR2 YYNGEE. This CDR3 region has 15 residues. The CDR3: CASSVVKAGGYEAFF. CDR3 coding DNA: TGTGCCAGCAGCGTAGTCAAGGCAGGGGGCTACGAAGCTTTCTTT.

The chain employs TRBV7-3 and TRBJ2-3, with 10 nucleotides matching TRBD2. The CDR3 covers 17 residues. V gave up 5 bases and J gave up 6 bases; unmatched junction bases: 14. The germline CDR1 and CDR2 sequences are SGHTA and FQGTGA. The CDR3 loop is CASSNYVASGGADTQYF. For the CDR3, the DNA is TGTGCCAGCAGCAACTACGTGGCCAGCGGGGGGGCGGATACGCAGTATTTT.

The chain couples TRBV3-1 (or the pseudogene TRBV3-2) to TRBJ2-2; 10 bases match TRBD2. Losses at the gene ends were 6 bases for V and 2 bases for J; bases not matched to a gene: 12. Germline values: CDR1 LGHDT, CDR2 YNNKEL (reference sequence). CDR3 length equals 18 residues. For the CDR3, the DNA is TGTGCCAGCAGATTCTGGGCCAGCGGGGGGGCTAACACCGGGGAGCTGTTTTTT. It translates to CASRFWASGGANTGELFF.

In nucleotides, the CDR3 is TGTGCCAGCAGCTTAGGGGGAGGCGGCTACACCTTC. This translates into CASSLGGGGYTF. The chain couples TRBV7-8 to TRBJ1-2; D gene unclear. Germline V lookup: CDR1 SGHVS, CDR2 FQNEAQ. This CDR3 spans 12 amino acids. Trimming took off 1 base at V and 8 bases at J, with 8 bases between the two ends.

V gene TRBV5-1 combines with J gene TRBJ2-7, with D perhaps TRBD1 (5 bases). CDR3 length equals 15 residues. Deletions cut 3 bases from V and 2 bases from J, with 15 bases between. Germline V gives CDR1 SGHRS, CDR2 YFSETQ. The CDR3 DNA is TGCGCCAGCAGCTACGGACCACAGGTTACCTACGAGCAGTACTTC. Protein sequence: CASSYGPQVTYEQYF.

This chain connects TRBV10-1 to TRBJ2-7, with 9 bases lining up with TRBD1. The CDR3 runs to 17 residues. J was trimmed by 2 bases and V by 2 bases; bases with no gene match: 10. CDR1 is WNHNN and CDR2 is SYGVQD in the germline V gene (reference sequence). CDR3 DNA: TGCGCCAGCAGTGAGGCCCTGGACAGGGGCCCCACCTACGAGCAGTACTTC. Translated: CASSEALDRGPTYEQYF.

The chain is built from TRBV7-2 and TRBJ2-7; a weak D match, TRBD1 (5 bases). In germline, CDR1 is SGHTA, CDR2 FQGNSA. The length of the CDR3 is 16 residues. Trimming stripped 0 bases from V and 0 bases from J, with 12 bases between. The CDR3 DNA reads as TGTGCCAGCAGCTTAGCGCCGGGCAGGGCCTCCTACGAGCAGTACTTC. Translating gives CASSLAPGRASYEQYF. The whole variable domain, remainder taken from reference TRBV7-2 and TRBJ2-7, is GAGVSQSPSNKVTEKGKDVELRCDPISGHTALYWYRQSLGQGLEFLIYFQGNSAPDKSGLPSDRFSAERTGGSVSTLTIQRTQQEDSAVYLCASSLAPGRASYEQYFGPGTRLTVT.

Only a few counts were recorded for this clone. The chain links TRBV7-2 to TRBJ1-5; 8 nucleotides line up with TRBD1. V was pared by 4 bases and J by 4 bases, with 6 bases of the junction left unmatched. CDR3 size: 15 residues. Germline CDR1 reads SGHTA; CDR2 reads FQGNSA. CDR3: CASSWTRGLNQPQHF. CDR3 DNA: TGTGCCAGCAGCTGGACCAGGGGGCTAAATCAGCCCCAGCATTTT.

This chain links TRBV30 with TRBJ1-3; a weak D match, TRBD1 (6 bases). The CDR3 has 13 amino acids. V shed 7 bases and J shed 0 bases, with 10 bases lying between them. Per germline, CDR1 GTSNPN and CDR2 SVGIG (reference sequence). CDR3 nucleotides: TGTGCCTCCTCAGGGGTCTCTGGAAACACCATATATTTT. It encodes CASSGVSGNTIYF.

V is TRBV3-1 (or the pseudogene TRBV3-2) and J is TRBJ2-1, with 8 bases identical to TRBD2. V lost 5 bases, J lost 6 bases, and 12 bases stayed unmatched. This CDR3 has 16 residues. CDR1 and CDR2 (germline): LGHDT, YNNKEL (reference sequence). The CDR3 nucleotides read TGTGCCAGCAGCACCCAGCGGGGGCATTTTCCCAATGAGCAGTTCTTC. This sequence encodes CASSTQRGHFPNEQFF.

The chain employs TRBV19 and TRBJ1-3, with 7 positions matching TRBD1. The junction had 8 bases not matched to a gene; V was cut back by 3 bases and J by 3 bases. The CDR3 runs to 16 residues. CDR1 and CDR2 from the germline V gene are LNHDA and SQIVND (reference sequence). This CDR3 is CASSILTGRGGNTIYF. The CDR3 coding sequence is TGTGCCAGTAGTATTTTGACAGGGCGAGGTGGAAACACCATATATTTT.

The chain employs TRBV9 and TRBJ2-5; TRBD1 agrees at 12 bases. The ends lost 3 bases at V and 5 bases at J; junction bases unmatched: 14. The CDR3 is 18 residues long. Germline V gives CDR1 SGDLS, CDR2 YYNGEE. CDR3 nucleotides: TGTGCCAGCAGCGCCCAGGTTGGGACAGGGGGCTTCATGGAGACCCAGTACTTC. This sequence encodes CASSAQVGTGGFMETQYF. Based on the CDR3 plus reference TRBV9 and TRBJ2-5, the full variable domain is DSGVTQTPKHLITATGQRVTLRCSPRSGDLSVYWYQQSLDQGLQFLIQYYNGEERAKGNILERFSAQQFPDLHSELNLSSLELGDSALYFCASSAQVGTGGFMETQYFGPGTRLLVL.

Details on this clone: The sample contains more than one DNA sequence encoding this CDR3. The V gene is TRBV13, the J gene TRBJ1-5; 7 bases map to TRBD1. The ends lost 0 bases at V and 4 bases at J; junction bases unmatched: 3. The CDR3 runs 15 residues. Germline CDR1 is PRHDT and CDR2 is FYEKMQ (reference sequence). In nucleotides, the CDR3 is TGTGCCAGCAGCTTAGGCCCAGGGGGGAATCAGCCCCAGCATTTT. It translates to CASSLGPGGNQPQHF.